This T cell receptor beta chain is from a study of blood T cell repertoires in COVID-19. Overall study: Italy, Spain and the United States were the sources of the convalescent and acute COVID-19 samples. The cDNA or gDNA used as material had been derived from T cells, B-cell-depleted T cells, or PBMCs.

Per the authors' pipeline: It was from reference gene primer amplification that nucleated cell counts were estimated. Repertoires were generated with immunoSEQ multiplex PCR, while TCRdb's copy carries only in-frame clones and drops some. Clonal size and the V and J genes are those of that table, whereas D and trimming came from the DNA. The sample lists 270,000 or so clones; approximately 84% were seen once. The CDR3 extends over 14 amino acids. The germline V gene has CDR1 SGHRS and CDR2 YFSETQ. The V and J ends lost 0 bases and 5 bases respectively, with 11 bases between them. J is TRBJ2-5 and V is TRBV5-1, with D hard to call. Material for sequencing was peripheral blood. The clonotype was recovered from a human donor in a cohort sampled during active COVID-19. The CDR3 sequence is CASSLEPSQETQYF. The CDR3 DNA follows: TGCGCCAGCAGCTTGGAGCCTAGTCAGGAGACCCAGTACTTC.